One sample yielded the 23 T cell receptor beta chains listed below, sequenced in a study of T cell changes during pregnancy in multiple sclerosis. Profiling relied on immunoSEQ multiplex PCR, and the TCRdb table lists in-frame clones only, not all of them. Of 30,000 to 40,000 clones detected, approximately 94% appear once; the ten largest clones hold approximately 0.42%. The input for sequencing was CD4+ T cells from peripheral blood mononuclear cells, taken in the second trimester of pregnancy. The receptor set was obtained from a female donor with multiple sclerosis, enrolled in a pregnancy study.

The chain uses TRBV9 and TRBJ2-2; maybe TRBD2 (6 bases). V was trimmed by 0 bases and J by 4 bases, leaving 10 bases between them. This CDR3 has 15 amino acids. CDR1 SGDLS and CDR2 YYNGEE come from the germline V gene. The CDR3 DNA reads as TGTGCCAGCAGCGTAGGGCGGGGAATCACCGGGGAGCTGTTTTTT. This encodes CASSVGRGITGELFF.

The chain couples TRBV14 to TRBJ2-7; 9 positions agree with TRBD2. Germline V gene data show CDR1 as SGHDN and CDR2 as FVKESK. The V gene end was trimmed by 0 bases and the J gene end by 6 bases; junction bases not matched to a gene: 6. The CDR3 runs 15 residues. This CDR3 is CASSQELAGDLEQYF. The CDR3 nucleotides read TGTGCCAGCAGCCAAGAATTAGCGGGAGATCTCGAGCAGTACTTC.

The J gene is TRBJ2-2, the V gene TRBV5-1; 7 nucleotides line up with TRBD1. The length of the CDR3 is 15 residues. Losses at the gene ends were 5 bases for V and 2 bases for J; bases not matched to a gene: 6. The germline CDR1 and CDR2 sequences are SGHRS and YFSETQ. CDR3 in amino acids: CASRPNRGNTGELFF. In DNA form, the CDR3 reads TGCGCCAGCAGACCTAACAGGGGTAACACCGGGGAGCTGTTTTTT.

This clone is a singleton in its sample. The chain recombines TRBV15 with TRBJ1-1; TRBD1 matches at 7 bases. Germline V gene lookup returns CDR1 LNHNV and CDR2 YYDKDF (reference sequence). CDR3 length: 13 residues. V dropped 1 base and J dropped 4; count of bases not matched to a gene: 0. This chain's CDR3 is CATSRGQGTEAFF. The CDR3 DNA reads TGTGCCACCAGCAGAGGACAGGGCACTGAAGCTTTCTTT.

The chain employs TRBV11-2 and TRBJ2-4, with 7 bases aligning to TRBD1. CDR1 is SGHAT and CDR2 is FQNNGV in the germline V gene. The CDR3 extends over 15 amino acids. V lost 1 base, J lost 6 bases, and 6 bases stayed unmatched. CDR3 DNA: TGTGCCAGCAGCTTAGGAGGGGGCGCCTCAAACATTCAGTACTTC. Translating it yields CASSLGGGASNIQYF.

V is TRBV9 and J is TRBJ2-7; D unclear. Looked up from germline, CDR1 is SGDLS and CDR2 is YYNGEE. With 0 bases removed from V and 0 bases from J, the gap between germline ends came to 10 bases. CDR3 length equals 15 residues. The DNA for the CDR3 is TGTGCCAGCAGCGTAGGAGGTACGAGCTCCTACGAGCAGTACTTC. This gives the protein CASSVGGTSSYEQYF. Based on the CDR3 plus reference TRBV9 and TRBJ2-7, the full variable domain is DSGVTQTPKHLITATGQRVTLRCSPRSGDLSVYWYQQSLDQGLQFLIQYYNGEERAKGNILERFSAQQFPDLHSELNLSSLELGDSALYFCASSVGGTSSYEQYFGPGTRLTVT.

The chain joins TRBV18 to TRBJ1-1; D not resolved. This CDR3 contains 15 residues. The V end was cut by 4 bases, the J end by 5 bases, with 17 bases between. CDR1 KGHSH and CDR2 LQKENI come from the germline V gene. The CDR3 sequence is CASSLNPGGLTEAFF. Written as DNA, the CDR3 is TGTGCCAGCTCACTTAACCCGGGAGGGTTGACTGAAGCTTTCTTT.

This rearrangement joins TRBV10-2 to TRBJ2-1; 12 nucleotides match TRBD1. After removal of 6 bases from V and 4 bases from J, the junction contained 4 bases not matched to a gene. Germline CDR1 WSHSY, CDR2 SAAADI. The CDR3 is 15 amino acids. CDR3 loop: CASRGGQGAYNEQFF. DNA of the CDR3: TGCGCCAGCAGGGGGGGACAGGGGGCTTACAATGAGCAGTTCTTC.

The chain uses TRBV11-2 and TRBJ2-7, with TRBD1 matching 9 bases. The ends lost 5 bases at V and 5 bases at J; junction bases unmatched: 4. The CDR3 runs to 13 residues. The germline CDR1 and CDR2 sequences are SGHAT and FQNNGV. The chain's CDR3 is CASSRDRENEQYF. The CDR3 bases are TGTGCCAGCAGCCGGGACAGGGAGAACGAGCAGTACTTC.

This chain uses TRBV25-1 with TRBJ1-3; 7 bases match TRBD1. This CDR3 is built from 15 residues. Germline V gene sequence: CDR1 MGHDK, CDR2 SYGVNS. V lost 5 bases to trimming and J lost 6 bases; unmatched junction nucleotides: 10. In nucleotides, the CDR3 is TGTGCCAGCAGTCCCCTCGGACAGGTTTTAAACACCATATATTTT. It encodes CASSPLGQVLNTIYF. Variable domain in full (rest from reference TRBV25-1 and TRBJ1-3): EADIYQTPRYLVIGTGKKITLECSQTMGHDKMYWYQQDPGMELHLIHYSYGVNSTEKGDLSSESTVSRIRTEHFPLTLESARPSHTSQYLCASSPLGQVLNTIYFGEGSWLTVV.

The chain employs TRBV25-1 and TRBJ2-7; 10 positions agree with TRBD2. The CDR3 has 18 residues. V shed 4 bases, J shed 0 bases, and the junction held 12 bases outside the gene matches. Germline V gives CDR1 MGHDK, CDR2 SYGVNS. CDR3 in DNA: TGTGCCAGCAGTGGGACCTCCCTCAGGACTAGCGGCTCCTACGAGCAGTACTTC. As protein: CASSGTSLRTSGSYEQYF.

V is TRBV7-2 and J is TRBJ2-1, with D tentatively TRBD1 (6 bases). CDR3 size: 13 residues. Germline V gene data show CDR1 as SGHTA and CDR2 as FQGNSA. Trimming took off 8 bases at V and 7 bases at J, with 15 bases between the two ends. The CDR3 reads CASGRGQRNEQFF. CDR3 sequence (DNA): TGTGCCAGCGGCCGAGGACAGCGAAATGAGCAGTTCTTC.

This chain connects TRBV9 to TRBJ1-3; 7 nucleotides agree with TRBD1. J was trimmed by 0 bases and V by 2 bases; bases with no gene match: 5. This CDR3 is 16 amino acids long. Germline CDR1 reads SGDLS; CDR2 reads YYNGEE. This CDR3 is CASSVTTGSSGNTIYF. As DNA, the CDR3 is TGTGCCAGCAGCGTGACGACAGGGAGCTCTGGAAACACCATATATTTT.

J is TRBJ2-3 and V is TRBV9; 8 bases agree with TRBD2. The germline CDR1 and CDR2 sequences are SGDLS and YYNGEE. There are 17 residues in the CDR3. The ends lost 4 bases at V and 4 bases at J; junction bases unmatched: 14. CDR3 coding DNA: TGTGCCAGCAGCACGGCGAGCGGGAGAAACCCCCCAGATACGCAGTATTTT. The encoded protein is CASSTASGRNPPDTQYF.

Only one count was recorded for this clone. V usage is TRBV28 and J usage is TRBJ1-2; TRBD1 matches at 9 bases. V lost 5 bases, J lost 4 bases, and 8 bases stayed unmatched. Germline-derived CDR1 and CDR2 are MDHEN and SYDVKM. The CDR3 loop spans 15 amino acids. The CDR3 bases are TGTGCCAGCAGTGAGTACGGGACAGGGTTCTATGGCTACACCTTC. Translated, it gives CASSEYGTGFYGYTF.

This clone has just a few counts. The chain recombines TRBV18 with TRBJ1-2; TRBD1 might be the D (5 bases). Trimming took 3 bases from V and 5 from J, leaving 13 bases between them. Germline V gene lookup returns CDR1 KGHSH and CDR2 LQKENI. The length of the CDR3 is 14 residues. The CDR3, as DNA: TGTGCCAGCTCACCCGGCAGGGAAAATTATGGCTACACCTTC. Protein product: CASSPGRENYGYTF.

V is TRBV11-2 and J is TRBJ1-5; TRBD1 is a possible D gene (6 bases). The CDR3 runs to 15 residues. The V gene lost 5 bases and the J gene lost 2 bases, with 13 bases spanning the gap. The V gene's germline CDR1 is SGHAT and CDR2 FQNNGV. The CDR3 DNA follows: TGTGCCAGCAGCCCCACAGGGCTGGGCAATCAGCCCCAGCATTTT. Residues: CASSPTGLGNQPQHF.

This chain uses TRBV2 with TRBJ2-3, with D perhaps matching TRBD2 (5 bases). There are 15 residues in the CDR3. Per germline, CDR1 SNHLY and CDR2 FYNNEI. Trimming pared 4 bases from V and 0 bases from J, leaving 11 bases between. CDR3 bases: TGTGCCAGCAGTGTGGGGAGCTCGAGCACAGATACGCAGTATTTT. This gives the protein CASSVGSSSTDTQYF.

This rearrangement joins TRBV18 to TRBJ2-7; TRBD2 is a possible D gene (5 bases). The CDR3 extends over 14 amino acids. Germline V lookup: CDR1 KGHSH, CDR2 LQKENI. Trimming stripped 3 bases from V and 1 base from J, with 10 bases between. CDR3 DNA sequence: TGTGCCAGCTCACCGGTCGGGGATTCCTACGAGCAGTACTTC. Translating gives CASSPVGDSYEQYF.

The V and J genes are TRBV19 and TRBJ2-1; perhaps TRBD2 as D (5 bases). CDR1 is LNHDA, CDR2 SQIVND, per germline (reference sequence). The CDR3 has 16 residues. The V end lost 5 bases, the J end lost 0 bases, and 14 bases lay between the germline ends. The CDR3 region is CASSFPVGSSYNEQFF. The CDR3, as DNA: TGTGCCAGTAGTTTCCCCGTGGGGAGCTCCTACAATGAGCAGTTCTTC.

V gene TRBV29-1 combines with J gene TRBJ1-1; possible D gene TRBD1, 5 bases. Trimming shortened V by 4 bases and J by 5 bases, and 17 bases separated the two germline ends. CDR3 size: 14 residues. Germline loops: CDR1 SQVTM, CDR2 ANQGSEA. CDR3 amino acids: CSVALVGGVTEAFF. The DNA of the CDR3 is TGCAGCGTTGCGCTAGTCGGGGGGGTGACTGAAGCTTTCTTT.

The chain combines TRBV18 with TRBJ1-2; a weak D match, TRBD1 (5 bases). V lost 3 bases to trimming and J lost 3 bases, with 11 bases between them. The V gene's germline CDR1 is KGHSH and CDR2 LQKENI. This CDR3 has 14 amino acids. The CDR3 here is CASSPNQGHYGYTF. The CDR3 DNA sequence: TGTGCCAGCTCACCCAACCAGGGTCACTATGGCTACACCTTC.

The rearrangement uses TRBV12-5 and TRBJ2-1; TRBD2 is a possible D gene (5 bases). Germline CDR1 LGHNT, CDR2 FRNRAP. With 0 bases removed from V and 7 bases from J, the gap between germline ends came to 22 bases. The CDR3 spans 18 residues. CDR3 in amino acids: CASGLVVGVLEDLNEQFF. The CDR3 DNA follows: TGTGCTAGTGGTTTGGTAGTCGGCGTACTAGAAGATTTGAATGAGCAGTTCTTC.